Shown below are 12 T cell receptor beta chains from a single sample sequenced in a study of blood T cell repertoires in COVID-19. The data were produced by immunoSEQ multiplex PCR, yet TCRdb's version contains in-frame clones alone and is incomplete. The profile shows about 72,000 clones, 65% to 90% of them singletons. Sequencing was carried out using peripheral blood. These receptors came from a man between 65 and 79 years old with active or convalescent COVID-19.

This clone turned up a few times. The genes are TRBV11-2 and TRBJ2-2; TRBD1 aligns across 10 bases. The CDR3 totals 15 residues. Losses at the gene ends were 6 bases for V and 4 bases for J; bases not matched to a gene: 5. CDR1 and CDR2 (germline): SGHAT, FQNNGV. The DNA of the CDR3 is TGTGCCAGCAGTCCAGGGACAGGGGCCACCGGGGAGCTGTTTTTT. Translation: CASSPGTGATGELFF. The full variable domain, rest sourced from reference TRBV11-2 and TRBJ2-2, is EAGVAQSPRYKIIEKRQSVAFWCNPISGHATLYWYQQILGQGPKLLIQFQNNGVVDDSQLPKDRFSAERLKGVDSTLKIQPAKLEDSAVYLCASSPGTGATGELFFGEGSRLTVL.

The gene calls are TRBV7-3 and TRBJ1-2; D not certain. The V gene lost 1 base and the J gene lost 6 bases, with 9 bases spanning the gap. Germline values: CDR1 SGHTA, CDR2 FQGTGA. The CDR3 sequence is 13 residues long. The CDR3 is CASSLNFGDGYTF. CDR3 nucleotide sequence: TGTGCCAGCAGCTTAAACTTCGGGGATGGCTACACCTTC.

This clone appeared a few times. The chain joins TRBV20-1 to TRBJ2-7, with D possibly matching TRBD1 (6 bases). V lost 3 bases to trimming and J lost 3 bases, with 12 bases between them. From germline, CDR1 is DFQATT and CDR2 SNEGSKA (reference sequence). The CDR3 extends over 13 amino acids. The CDR3: CSASDRPFYEQYF. Written as DNA, the CDR3 is TGCAGTGCTAGTGACAGGCCTTTCTACGAGCAGTACTTC.

The chain joins TRBV18 to TRBJ2-7; D is undetermined. Looked up from germline, CDR1 is KGHSH and CDR2 is LQKENI. The V end was cut by 6 bases, the J end by 12 bases, with 21 bases between. The CDR3 extends over 13 amino acids. In DNA form, the CDR3 reads TGTGCCAGCTCCGGCGAGGCTAGGAGAACCTTGTACTTC. It translates to CASSGEARRTLYF.

The chain uses TRBV6-4 and TRBJ2-1; 11 positions match TRBD2. CDR1 and CDR2 from the germline V gene are MRHNA and SNTAGT. Trimming cost V 6 bases and J 9 bases; bases outside gene matches: 7. This CDR3 has 14 residues. CDR3 residues: CASRTTSGTVEQFF. The CDR3, as DNA: TGTGCCAGCAGAACGACTAGCGGGACAGTTGAGCAGTTCTTC.

The chain joins TRBV24-1 to TRBJ2-1, with 13 bases lining up with TRBD2. With 1 base clipped from V and 8 bases from J, the junction kept 7 bases outside the gene matches. The germline V gene encodes CDR1 KGHDR and CDR2 SFDVKD. The CDR3 has 17 residues. The CDR3 sequence is CATSDFGTSGRVYEQFF. CDR3 nucleotides: TGTGCCACCAGTGATTTTGGTACTAGCGGGAGGGTCTATGAGCAGTTCTTC.

The chain couples TRBV15 to TRBJ1-5; D not resolved. The CDR3 has 15 amino acids. With 0 bases removed from V and 5 bases from J, the gap between germline ends came to 11 bases. The germline gives CDR1 LNHNV, CDR2 YYDKDF (reference sequence). The CDR3 coding sequence is TGTGCCACCAGCAGAGATACGGGGTTATATCAGCCCCAGCATTTT. Translating it yields CATSRDTGLYQPQHF.

V gene TRBV29-1 combines with J gene TRBJ1-5, with a tentative D call TRBD1 (6 bases). Germline CDR1 is SQVTM and CDR2 is ANQGSEA. The CDR3 loop spans 18 amino acids. V lost 5 bases to trimming and J lost 0 bases, with 23 bases between them. CDR3: CSVLGGTPDWYSNQPQHF. The CDR3 nucleotides read TGCAGCGTTTTGGGAGGGACACCAGATTGGTATAGCAATCAGCCCCAGCATTTT.

The chain employs TRBV3-1 (or the pseudogene TRBV3-2) and TRBJ1-1; D is undetermined. Germline V CDR1 and CDR2: LGHDT, YNNKEL (reference sequence). CDR3 length: 14 amino acids. The V and J ends lost 0 bases and 4 bases respectively, with 9 bases between them. The CDR3 is CASSQDSGSTEAFF. DNA for the CDR3: TGTGCCAGCAGCCAAGATTCGGGGAGCACTGAAGCTTTCTTT.

A single count supports this clone. The CDR3 DNA reads as TGTGCCAGCAGCCCCGGGACTAGCGGGGGGGGTATGAATGAGCAGTTCTTC. Translating it yields CASSPGTSGGGMNEQFF. The chain links TRBV7-2 to TRBJ2-1; 16 bases match TRBD2. Trimming removed 5 bases from V and 7 bases from J; junction bases left unmatched: 8. The CDR3 sequence is 17 residues long. CDR1 is SGHTA, CDR2 FQGNSA, per germline.

The J gene is TRBJ2-5, the V gene TRBV4-1; a weak D match, TRBD1 (5 bases). Trimming stripped 4 bases from V and 0 bases from J, with 12 bases between. This CDR3 region has 15 residues. The germline V gene encodes CDR1 MGHRA and CDR2 YSYEKL. The CDR3 is CASSPRQTYQETQYF. CDR3 coding DNA: TGCGCCAGCAGCCCCCGACAGACGTACCAAGAGACCCAGTACTTC.

V usage is TRBV6-6 and J usage is TRBJ1-1; 9 nucleotides align to TRBD1. Germline V gene data show CDR1 as MNHNY and CDR2 as SVGAGI (reference sequence). The CDR3 loop spans 14 amino acids. Trimming took 0 bases from V and 5 from J; bases not matched to a gene: 1. The CDR3 loop is CASSYSTGGTEAFF. In DNA, the CDR3 is TGTGCCAGCAGTTACTCGACAGGGGGGACTGAAGCTTTCTTT.